At least ten counts were recorded for the clone carrying this T cell receptor (beta chain). The antigen is unknown. Germline V gene lookup returns CDR1 MNHNY and CDR2 SVGAGI (reference sequence). The CDR3 contains 12 residues. V dropped 6 bases and J dropped 8; count of bases not matched to a gene: 5. TCRdb reprocessed the 5' RACE reads via MiXCR and lists one record per CDR3 protein. The sample includes approximately 250,000 distinct CDR3 sequences, 8.2% seen only once; the top ten take more than 4%. The sample belongs to a study of CD8 T cells in ankylosing spondylitis. General study results and limits: There was a TCR beta motif, made of several highly homologous variants, that appeared characteristic of ankylosing spondylitis blood.

J is TRBJ1-2 and V is TRBV6-6; 8 bases are shared with TRBD1. The receptor was derived from a female donor with ankylosing spondylitis or in good health (not recorded which). Sequenced: blood, either unsorted or a sorted T cell fraction (not recorded which). Written as DNA, the CDR3 is TGTGCCAGCAGCCTACAGGGGGACGGCTACACCTTC. Amino acids: CASSLQGDGYTF.